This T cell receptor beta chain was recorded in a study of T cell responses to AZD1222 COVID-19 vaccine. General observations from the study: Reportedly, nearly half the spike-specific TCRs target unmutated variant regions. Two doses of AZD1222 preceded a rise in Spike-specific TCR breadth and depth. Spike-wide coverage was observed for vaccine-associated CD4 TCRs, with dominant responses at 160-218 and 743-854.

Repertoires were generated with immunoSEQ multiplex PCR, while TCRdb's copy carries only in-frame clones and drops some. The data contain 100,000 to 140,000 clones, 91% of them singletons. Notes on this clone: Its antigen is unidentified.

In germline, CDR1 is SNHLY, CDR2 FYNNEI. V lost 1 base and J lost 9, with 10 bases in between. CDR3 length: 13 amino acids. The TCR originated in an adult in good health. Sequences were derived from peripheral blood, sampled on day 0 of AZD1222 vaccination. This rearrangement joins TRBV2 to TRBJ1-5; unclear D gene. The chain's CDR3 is CASSEEGQWPQHF. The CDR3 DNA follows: TGTGCCAGCAGTGAAGAAGGGCAGTGGCCCCAGCATTTT.